Shown below are 18 T cell receptor beta chains from a single sample sequenced in a study of human T cells and chemical hapten exposure. MiXCR was run by TCRdb on the RACE reads, yielding one entry per CDR3 protein. Here the sample spans around 99,000 distinct CDR3 sequences, 9% to 9.5% being singletons. Time point meaning: patch test 2, 6 weeks after DPC sensitization. Documented treatment: therapeutic diphenylcyclopropenone sensitization with weekly scalp DPC. The sequencing used whole blood, collected in connection with sensitization to the hapten diphenylcyclopropenone (DPC). All receptors derive from a woman between 40 and 50 years old with alopecia areata. Some clones in this sample may be carry-over from other donors' samples.

V usage is TRBV5-6 and J usage is TRBJ1-2, with TRBD1 as a possible D gene (5 bases). Germline V gene sequence: CDR1 SGHDT, CDR2 YYEEEE. V gave up 0 bases and J gave up 4 bases, with 13 bases separating them. This CDR3 comprises 15 residues. DNA for the CDR3: TGTGCCAGCAGCTTGGGGGCCGGGGGTGCCTATGGCTACACCTTC. This gives the protein CASSLGAGGAYGYTF.

The chain combines TRBV21-1 with TRBJ2-7. TRBV21-1 is marked as a pseudogene. The CDR3 sequence is 13 residues long. As DNA, the CDR3 is TGTGCCTGCAGCAAAGCGCGTGAAGGGGAGCAGTACTTC. Protein: CACSKAREGEQYF.

This chain joins TRBV5-5 and TRBJ2-1, with 11 bases lining up with TRBD2. Trimming removed 7 bases from V and 0 bases from J; junction bases left unmatched: 15. There are 19 residues in the CDR3. The germline V gene encodes CDR1 SGHKS and CDR2 YYEKEE (reference sequence). The CDR3 nucleotides are TGTGCCAGCCCTCCTGGGCTAGCGGGGGGCCGGAGCTCCTACAATGAGCAGTTCTTC. Translating gives CASPPGLAGGRSSYNEQFF.

Concerning this clonotype: This may stem from a read error, because a much larger clone lies one nucleotide away. This chain links TRBV21-1 with TRBJ2-3; the D call TRBD1 from the table was never checked on the DNA. TRBV21-1 constitutes a pseudogene. The CDR3 is 17 residues long. The CDR3 loop is CASSKERGARVADTQYF. CDR3 DNA: TGTGCCAGCAGCAAAGAGAGGGGGGCCAGGGTAGCAGATACGCAGTATTTT.

The gene calls are TRBV27 and TRBJ2-1, with unresolved D. V was cut by 2 bases and J by 5 bases, with 7 bases left in between. The germline gives CDR1 MNHEY, CDR2 SMNVEV (reference sequence). This CDR3 contains 13 residues. The chain's CDR3 is CASSLHSNNEQFF. CDR3 in DNA: TGTGCCAGCAGTTTACACAGTAACAATGAGCAGTTCTTC.

There are many counts of this clonotype. The V gene is TRBV7-6, the J gene TRBJ1-2; weak D call: TRBD1 (5 bases). Germline V CDR1 and CDR2: SGHVS, FNYEAQ. The V end lost 1 base, the J end lost 5 bases, and 11 bases lay between the germline ends. This CDR3 spans 14 amino acids. The CDR3 DNA follows: TGTGCCAGCAGCTTAGGCGGCAGGGCATATGGCTACACCTTC. Translating it yields CASSLGGRAYGYTF.

This clonotype was seen ten or more times. CDR3 DNA sequence: TGTGCCAGCAGCCCCCGGCCAGGTTCCACCGGGGAGCTGTTTTTT. It specifies CASSPRPGSTGELFF. The chain employs TRBV11-3 and TRBJ2-2; D remains ambiguous. Trimming left V 5 bases short and J 4 bases short, with 14 bases between. The CDR3 extends over 15 amino acids. The germline V gene encodes CDR1 SGHNT and CDR2 YENEEA. The full variable domain, its missing parts supplied by reference TRBV11-3 and TRBJ2-2, is EAGVVQSPRYKIIEKKQPVAFWCNPISGHNTLYWYLQNLGQGPELLIRYENEEAVDDSQLPKDRFSAERLKGVDSTLKIQPAELGDSAVYLCASSPRPGSTGELFFGEGSRLTVL.

In its sample, this clonotype was seen many times. This chain links TRBV7-2 with TRBJ1-4; the match to TRBD1 covers 7 bases. Losses at the gene ends were 4 bases for V and 8 bases for J; bases not matched to a gene: 13. This CDR3 has 16 residues. Germline CDR1 reads SGHTA; CDR2 reads FQGNSA. The DNA of the CDR3 is TGTGCCAGCAGCTCCGTAGGGACAGCCGGGGGGGAAAAACTGTTTTTT. Residues: CASSSVGTAGGEKLFF.

This clonotype appeared a few times. The V call is TRBV7-3, the J call TRBJ2-5, with D unclear. CDR1 and CDR2 from the germline V gene are SGHTA and FQGTGA. The CDR3 sequence is 13 residues long. Trimming stripped 2 bases from V and 5 bases from J, with 9 bases between. The CDR3 loop is CASSLVVGETQYF. As DNA, the CDR3 is TGTGCCAGCAGCTTAGTCGTCGGGGAGACCCAGTACTTC.

This clonotype was seen only a few times. The J gene is TRBJ2-3, the V gene TRBV6-2 or TRBV6-3, with unresolved D. The CDR3 is 15 amino acids. Per the germline V gene, CDR1 is MNHEY and CDR2 is SVGEGT. V lost 5 bases and J 2 bases, leaving 14 bases between the germline ends. CDR3 amino acids: CASSPLADPTDTQYF. CDR3 DNA sequence: TGTGCCAGCAGTCCGTTAGCCGACCCCACAGATACGCAGTATTTT.

This chain joins TRBV20-1 and TRBJ2-7; the D gene is possibly TRBD1 (6 bases). Per the germline V gene, CDR1 is DFQATT and CDR2 is SNEGSKA (reference sequence). The germline V and J ends were trimmed by 6 bases and 0 bases, with 12 bases remaining between them. The CDR3 totals 13 residues. Here the CDR3 reads CSAYTGSSYEQYF. The CDR3 DNA is TGCAGTGCCTACACAGGGAGCTCCTACGAGCAGTACTTC.

This clonotype was counted many times. This sequence joins TRBV7-6 and TRBJ2-5, with D perhaps matching TRBD2 (6 bases). CDR3 length: 18 amino acids. In germline, CDR1 is SGHVS, CDR2 FNYEAQ. Trimming took off 1 base at V and 1 base at J, with 19 bases between the two ends. CDR3 coding DNA: TGTGCCAGCAGCTTAGTTAGTATATTCGGGACTCCCCAAGAGACCCAGTACTTC. It translates to CASSLVSIFGTPQETQYF.

This clonotype was seen more than once but under ten times. The CDR3 protein is CASSQWDISYEQYF. The CDR3 DNA follows: TGTGCCAGCAGCCAATGGGATATCTCCTACGAGCAGTACTTC. The chain links TRBV3-1 to TRBJ2-7; no clear D gene. The CDR3 length is 14 residues. Germline V lookup: CDR1 LGHDT, CDR2 YNNKEL (reference sequence). V was pared by 2 bases and J by 0 bases, with 8 bases between.

The table lists this clonotype with many counts. The V call is TRBV18, the J call TRBJ1-5; no firm D call. In germline, CDR1 is KGHSH, CDR2 LQKENI. Trimming pared 8 bases from V and 0 bases from J, leaving 5 bases between. The CDR3 spans 12 residues. CDR3 DNA sequence: TGTGCCAGCGGATATAGCAATCAGCCCCAGCATTTT. This sequence encodes CASGYSNQPQHF.

V and J are TRBV6-2 or TRBV6-3 and TRBJ2-1; 10 bases are a match to TRBD1. V lost 5 bases and J lost 3; bases outside the gene matches: 7. Germline assignment: CDR1 MNHEY and CDR2 SVGEGT. This CDR3 spans 16 amino acids. Here the CDR3 reads CASSPSWDRGYNEQFF. The CDR3 DNA is TGTGCCAGCAGTCCGTCTTGGGACAGGGGCTACAATGAGCAGTTCTTC.

The CDR3 here is CASSQGPAGASTGELFF. Here the CDR3 DNA reads TGCGCCAGCAGCCAAGGTCCAGCGGGGGCCTCCACCGGGGAGCTGTTTTTT. The rearrangement links TRBV4-3 to TRBJ2-2; 8 bases agree with TRBD2. The CDR3 consists of 17 residues. V trimming: 1 base; J trimming: 4 bases; junction bases outside the gene matches: 8. CDR1 LGHNA and CDR2 YSLEER come from the germline V gene.

This clonotype was counted ten times or more. The rearrangement joins TRBV6-2 or TRBV6-3 to TRBJ2-3, with D perhaps matching TRBD1 or TRBD2 (5 bases each). The CDR3 spans 15 residues. From germline, CDR1 is MNHEY and CDR2 SVGEGT. V dropped 5 bases and J dropped 3 bases, with 15 bases sitting between them. The CDR3 here is CASSLGTLRTDTQYF. CDR3 coding DNA: TGTGCCAGCAGTCTCGGGACCCTCCGAACAGATACGCAGTATTTT.

This clonotype was seen only a few times. The V gene is TRBV7-9, the J gene TRBJ1-2, with D unresolved. This CDR3 spans 12 amino acids. Trimming took 5 bases from V and 2 from J, leaving 6 bases between them. CDR1 is SEHNR and CDR2 is FQNEAQ in the germline V gene (reference sequence). The CDR3 bases are TGTGCCAGCAGCGGGGTGAACTATGGCTACACCTTC. Translating gives CASSGVNYGYTF.